This TCR beta chain was sequenced during a study of blood T cell repertoires in COVID-19. Looking at the study overall: Acute and convalescent COVID-19 specimens originated in the United States, Italy and Spain. PBMCs, B-cell-depleted T cells, or T cells provided the cDNA or gDNA that made up the material.

Original methodology: Amplification from reference gene primers served as the basis for estimated nucleated cell counts. The data were produced by immunoSEQ multiplex PCR, yet TCRdb's version contains in-frame clones alone and is incomplete. That table gives V, J and clone size, and the DNA gave D and trimming. This table has around 250,000 clones, around 85% appearing once. Enrolled through a virtual design, the participants were between roughly 18 and 90 years of age and came from about two dozen US areas. This clonotype was obtained from a woman aged 50 to 60 who had recovered from COVID-19. Input material: PBMCs or T cells enriched from blood (not recorded which).

CDR3 amino acids: CASSWGAGGVYNEQFF. The CDR3, as DNA: TGTGCCAGCAGCTGGGGCGCTGGCGGAGTATACAATGAGCAGTTCTTC. The rearrangement uses TRBV5-6 and TRBJ2-1; D may be TRBD1 (5 bases). Per the germline V gene, CDR1 is SGHDT and CDR2 is YYEEEE. V dropped 3 bases and J dropped 4 bases, with 17 bases sitting between them. This CDR3 is 16 amino acids long.